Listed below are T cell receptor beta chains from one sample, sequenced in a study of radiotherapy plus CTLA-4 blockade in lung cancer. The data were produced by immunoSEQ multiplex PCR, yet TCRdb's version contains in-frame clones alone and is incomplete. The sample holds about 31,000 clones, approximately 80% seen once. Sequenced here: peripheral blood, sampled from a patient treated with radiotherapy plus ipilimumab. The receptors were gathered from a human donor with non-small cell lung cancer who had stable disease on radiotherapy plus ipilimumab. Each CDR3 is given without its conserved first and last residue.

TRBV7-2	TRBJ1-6	ASSLGGSSPLH
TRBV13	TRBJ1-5	ASSLGRGHGQSAQH
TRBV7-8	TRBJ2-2	ASSLAWGHTGELF
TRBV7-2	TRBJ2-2	ASSLDMAALGNTGELF
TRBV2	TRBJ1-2	ASRTEANYGYT
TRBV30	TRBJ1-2	AWSVLEGAHT
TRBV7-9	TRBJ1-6	ASSSPGTGPNSPLH
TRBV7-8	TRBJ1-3	ASSRRTAGNTIY
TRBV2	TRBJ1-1	ASSLDRFGTEAF
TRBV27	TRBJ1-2	ASRPGAPGYGYT
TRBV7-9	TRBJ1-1	ASSALLNTEAF
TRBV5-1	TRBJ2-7	ASSLTDSTSNYEQY
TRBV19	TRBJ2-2	ASSLMAGRTGELF
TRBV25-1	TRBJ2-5	ASSAVTGTETQY
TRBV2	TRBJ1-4	ASGFSHRGEKLF
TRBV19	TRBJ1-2	ASSTTGTAFAYGYT
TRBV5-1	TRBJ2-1	ASSLVQPISYNEQF
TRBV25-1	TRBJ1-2	ASSVLANYGYT
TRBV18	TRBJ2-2	ASSPQGWTGELF
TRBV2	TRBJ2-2	ASNWDKTTGELF
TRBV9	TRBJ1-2	ASSVVEGGYGYT
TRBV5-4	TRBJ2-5	ASSSAGTSTKTQY
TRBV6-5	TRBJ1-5	ASRPGQGQPQH
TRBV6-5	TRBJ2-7	ASSYMTDAY
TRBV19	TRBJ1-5	ASTLWGWNQPQH
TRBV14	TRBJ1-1	ASSQEFPGQGNTEAF
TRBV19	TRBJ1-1	ASSRGQGITEAF
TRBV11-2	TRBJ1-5	ASSPGTGVGQPQH
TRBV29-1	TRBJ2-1	SPLTPSGRGFNEQF
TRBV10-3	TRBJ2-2	AISGKDPRGELF
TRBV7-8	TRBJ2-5	ASSWGYQGSETQY
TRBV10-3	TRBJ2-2	AISEGPDRGNTGELF
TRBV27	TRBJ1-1	ASSSHAPTGDEAF
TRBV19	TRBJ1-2	ASSTGYGYT
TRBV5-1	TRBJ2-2	ASSLVNRGESGELF
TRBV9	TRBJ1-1	ASSVVEGVSEAF
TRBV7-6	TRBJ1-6	ASSLGTEDNSPLH
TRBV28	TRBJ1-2	ASRPGQGGNYGYT
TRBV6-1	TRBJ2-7	ASRRPAITYEQY
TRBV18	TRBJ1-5	ASSGTGGQPQH
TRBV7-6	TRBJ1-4	ASSLAIWGRANEKLF
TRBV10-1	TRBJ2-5	ASSQAGGSETQY
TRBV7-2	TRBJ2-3	ASSLVTFTDTQY
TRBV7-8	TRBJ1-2	ASSSRDGIGYT
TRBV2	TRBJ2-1	ASSGWSGQSDNEQF
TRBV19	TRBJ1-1	ASSLTLMIGANTEAF
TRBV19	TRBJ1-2	ASSKDQYYGYT
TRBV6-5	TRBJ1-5	ASSYSGSGGNQPQH
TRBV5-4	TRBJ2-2	ASSLDPNTGELF
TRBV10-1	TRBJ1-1	ASSDRQGLSVNTEAF
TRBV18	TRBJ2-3	ASSPQSTDTQY
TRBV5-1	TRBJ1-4	ASSLEGFGGGDEKLF
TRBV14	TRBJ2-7	ASSHAGTGAYEQY
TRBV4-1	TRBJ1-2	ASSHGQGEYYGYT
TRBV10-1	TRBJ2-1	ASSESLADYNEQF
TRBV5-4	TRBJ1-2	ASSLATQGYYGYT
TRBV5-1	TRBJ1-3	ASSPGTGLPGNTIY
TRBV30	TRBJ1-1	ACARTVNTEAF
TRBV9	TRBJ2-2	ASSQYTGELF